The T cell receptor beta chain under discussion was sequenced for a study of cytomegalovirus exposure and HLA in healthy donors. The trim removed 5 bases at V and 2 bases at J, leaving 3 bases unmatched. The germline gives CDR1 SGHRS, CDR2 YFSETQ. The CDR3 is made up of 14 amino acids. 13 Jbeta primers and 60 Vbeta primers were used for the PCR. Using immunoSEQ multiplex PCR, the repertoire was profiled, and TCRdb retains in-frame clones only, with some absent. The data contain around 120,000 clones, about 80% of them seen just once; the ten biggest clones take up more than 8%. Findings of the study overall: A link between a missense DCLRE1C variant and TCR beta V- and J-gene trimming emerged from a later analysis. The productive fraction for most TCR beta V segments was about 87% or about 30% in an earlier analysis. Differences between HLA loci emerged in a later analysis of TCR association rates, with DRB1 most and HLA-C fewest.

This clone was seen only a few times. Its antigen is unknown. The chain recombines TRBV5-1 with TRBJ2-3, with 9 bases lining up with TRBD2. This clonotype originated in a female donor in good health and CMV-seropositive. Sequenced material: PBMCs. The CDR3 region is CASRASGNTDTQYF. Written as DNA, the CDR3 is TGCGCCAGCAGGGCTAGCGGGAACACAGATACGCAGTATTTT.